This T cell receptor (beta chain) was recovered during a study of blood T cell repertoires in COVID-19. In the study overall: From the United States, Italy and Spain came samples of acute and convalescent COVID-19. T cells, B-cell-depleted T cells, or PBMCs supplied cDNA or gDNA.

This CDR3 region has 15 residues. CDR1 and CDR2 from the germline V gene are SGHRS and YFSETQ. Trimming took 4 bases from V and 2 from J; bases not matched to a gene: 6. Participants were aged roughly 18 to 95 years, lived in 20 to 25 US areas, and enrolled virtually. In the original analysis: For nucleated cells, counts were estimated from reference gene primer amplification. The method was immunoSEQ multiplex PCR; TCRdb's version includes in-frame clones alone and lacks a portion of them. The DNA was the basis for D and trimming; V, J and clone size are from that table. In the table there are a few hundred thousand clones, roughly 90% of which are singletons.

The clonotype originates from a woman in her forties who had recovered from COVID-19. This chain links TRBV5-1 with TRBJ2-7; the match to TRBD1 covers 10 bases. Sequenced input: PBMCs or T cells enriched from blood (not recorded which). CDR3 DNA: TGCGCCAGCAGCCCGGGACAGGGGTTTACCTACGAGCAGTACTTC. Translation: CASSPGQGFTYEQYF.